The 20 T cell receptor beta chains listed next were all sequenced from one sample in a study of T-cell memory formation after mild COVID-19. A single record per CDR3 protein comes from TCRdb applying MiXCR to the 5' RACE reads. The sample yields roughly 250,000 distinct CDR3 sequences, about a sixth seen once. The specimen sequenced was PBMCs or a T cell subset sorted from them (not recorded which). The source is a man younger than 35 who had mild COVID-19 (a few samples of this study predate the infection). Cell type and time point are not known.

The chain employs TRBV7-2 and TRBJ1-6; the match to TRBD1 covers 7 bases. Germline values: CDR1 SGHTA, CDR2 FQGNSA. Trimming cost V 2 bases and J 11 bases; bases outside gene matches: 12. This CDR3 spans 16 amino acids. CDR3 coding DNA: TGTGCCAGCAGCTTAACGTCGGGCCAGGGGGTGACACCCCTCCACTTT. Its protein product is CASSLTSGQGVTPLHF.

V is TRBV7-3 and J is TRBJ2-1; TRBD2 agrees at 8 bases. Germline loops: CDR1 SGHTA, CDR2 FQGTGA. The CDR3 runs 17 residues. Unmatched junction bases numbered 12, after V lost 4 bases and J lost 4 bases. CDR3 sequence reads: CASSSTAGAGGYNEQFF. CDR3 bases: TGTGCCAGCAGCTCCACGGCCGGGGCGGGGGGATACAATGAGCAGTTCTTC.

This clonotype turned up a few times. The CDR3 protein is CASSSLGADTQYF. The CDR3 nucleotides are TGCGCCAGCAGCTCATTAGGAGCAGATACGCAGTATTTT. The chain employs TRBV5-1 and TRBJ2-3; D remains unclear. Germline CDR1 and CDR2: SGHRS and YFSETQ. Trimming stripped 3 bases from V and 4 bases from J, with 9 bases between. CDR3 length equals 13 residues.

Only a few counts were recorded for this clonotype. The gene calls are TRBV20-1 and TRBJ1-4; the D is unclear. This CDR3 is 13 amino acids long. Trimming stripped 0 bases from V and 8 bases from J, with 10 bases between. The germline gives CDR1 DFQATT, CDR2 SNEGSKA (reference sequence). This CDR3 reads CSARDPGREKLFF. As DNA, the CDR3 is TGCAGTGCTAGAGATCCAGGTCGAGAAAAACTGTTTTTT.

The rearrangement uses TRBV7-2 and TRBJ2-5; D perhaps matches TRBD2 (6 bases). Trimming pared 0 bases from V and 5 bases from J, leaving 13 bases between. Germline loops: CDR1 SGHTA, CDR2 FQGNSA. The CDR3 contains 15 residues. The CDR3 region has the DNA TGTGCCAGCAGCTTAGCGCCAGCGGGTGCTGAGACCCAGTACTTC. Protein sequence: CASSLAPAGAETQYF.

Comment on this clonotype: The junction does not match germline at one end; this may be a read error. The chain couples TRBV7-7 to TRBJ2-3, with D hard to call. The CDR3 extends over 15 amino acids. The germline V gene encodes CDR1 SSHAT and CDR2 FNYEAQ (reference sequence). The CDR3 coding sequence is TGTGCTAGCAGCTTGCGAGACGGGAGCACAGATACGCAGTATTTT. Translation gives CASSLRDGSTDTQYF.

There are a few counts of this clonotype. The chain joins TRBV28 to TRBJ1-3; D call uncertain. This CDR3 is built from 10 residues. Looked up from germline, CDR1 is MDHEN and CDR2 is SYDVKM. V lost 6 bases, J lost 4 bases, and 1 base lay in between. CDR3 protein: CASRGNTIYF. The CDR3, as DNA: TGTGCCAGCAGAGGAAACACCATATATTTT. Full variable domain (rest looked up from reference TRBV28 and TRBJ1-3): DVKVTQSSRYLVKRTGEKVFLECVQDMDHENMFWYRQDPGLGLRLIYFSYDVKMKEKGDIPEGYSVSREKKERFSLILESASTNQTSMYLCASRGNTIYFGEGSWLTVV.

The rearrangement links TRBV6-2 or TRBV6-3 to TRBJ2-1; weak D call: TRBD2 (6 bases). CDR3 length equals 16 residues. Trimming cost V 3 bases and J 2 bases, with 14 bases left between them. The germline V gene encodes CDR1 MNHEY and CDR2 SVGEGT. For the CDR3, the DNA is TGTGCCAGCAGTTATGGCGCGGGGCACCCCTACAATGAGCAGTTCTTC. Its translation: CASSYGAGHPYNEQFF.

The gene calls are TRBV5-1 and TRBJ2-3, with 8 bases identical to TRBD2. The V gene end was trimmed by 5 bases and the J gene end by 4 bases; junction bases not matched to a gene: 6. There are 14 residues in the CDR3. Germline V gives CDR1 SGHRS, CDR2 YFSETQ. CDR3 sequence reads: CASRSGTSADTQYF. The CDR3 DNA sequence: TGCGCCAGCAGATCGGGGACTAGTGCAGATACGCAGTATTTT. The full variable domain, rest sourced from reference TRBV5-1 and TRBJ2-3, is KAGVTQTPRYLIKTRGQQVTLSCSPISGHRSVSWYQQTPGQGLQFLFEYFSETQRNKGNFPGRFSGRQFSNSRSEMNVSTLELGDSALYLCASRSGTSADTQYFGPGTRLTVL.

DNA of the CDR3: TGTGCCACCAGCAGAGGGGTTGAGGCTGAGCAGTTCTTC. It translates to CATSRGVEAEQFF. The chain combines TRBV15 with TRBJ2-1; D remains ambiguous. Trimming cost V 1 base and J 9 bases, with 10 bases left between them. Germline loops: CDR1 LNHNV, CDR2 YYDKDF (reference sequence). This CDR3 has 13 residues.

Comment on this clonotype: It is unclear where the CDR3 begins or ends on the DNA, so no DNA is shown, and the CDR3 is as TCRdb lists it. The V call is TRBV4-3, the J call TRBJ1-2; no DNA check was done on the table's D call, TRBD1. The CDR3 is 15 residues long, ends included. Germline V CDR1 and CDR2: LGHNA, YSLEER. The CDR3 sequence is CASSQERSSWGRGSF.

This clonotype was observed a few times. The CDR3 loop reads CASSLLSGAKNIQYF. CDR3 bases: TGTGCCAGCAGTTTATTGAGCGGAGCCAAAAACATTCAGTACTTC. V gene TRBV27 combines with J gene TRBJ2-4, with D possibly TRBD2 on 5 matching bases. The CDR3 spans 15 residues. Germline values: CDR1 MNHEY, CDR2 SMNVEV (reference sequence). Trimming took off 1 base at V and 0 bases at J, with 7 bases between the two ends.

This clonotype was seen a few times. The rearrangement links TRBV9 to TRBJ1-1; 7 positions match TRBD1. CDR3 length: 14 residues. The germline V gene encodes CDR1 SGDLS and CDR2 YYNGEE. The J segment lost 2 bases and the V segment lost 6 bases, leaving 7 bases of the junction unmatched. CDR3 in amino acids: CASTTGQRNTEAFF. In DNA, the CDR3 is TGTGCCAGCACGACGGGACAGCGTAACACTGAAGCTTTCTTT.

This CDR3 is CASSLAGSRSAEAFF. The CDR3 DNA follows: TGTGCCAGCAGCTTAGCGGGAAGCCGGAGCGCTGAAGCTTTCTTT. The chain recombines TRBV7-9 with TRBJ1-1; D is ambiguous. The CDR3 has 15 residues. The germline V gene encodes CDR1 SEHNR and CDR2 FQNEAQ (reference sequence). V lost 0 bases and J 6 bases, leaving 14 bases between the germline ends.

The V and J genes are TRBV6-5 and TRBJ2-2, with D hard to call. From germline, CDR1 is MNHEY and CDR2 SVGAGI. The CDR3 contains 13 residues. Trimming pared 5 bases from V and 6 bases from J, leaving 10 bases between. CDR3 nucleotide sequence: TGTGCCAGCAGTACCCCAGCCTCCGGGGAGCTGTTTTTT. It specifies CASSTPASGELFF.

In its sample, this clonotype was seen a few times. The gene calls are TRBV7-8 and TRBJ2-3; 8 positions match TRBD2. The CDR3 has 13 amino acids. V shed 8 bases, J shed 5 bases, and the junction held 6 bases outside the gene matches. Germline V gene data show CDR1 as SGHVS and CDR2 as FQNEAQ. The CDR3 sequence: CASVLAGLDTQYF. The CDR3 nucleotides are TGTGCCAGCGTGTTAGCGGGGCTAGATACGCAGTATTTT. Full variable domain (remainder filled in from reference TRBV7-8 and TRBJ2-3): GAGVSQSPRYKVAKRGQDVALRCDPISGHVSLFWYQQALGQGPEFLTYFQNEAQLDKSGLPSDRFFAERPEGSVSTLKIQRTQQEDSAVYLCASVLAGLDTQYFGPGTRLTVL.

The genes are TRBV7-9 and TRBJ2-3; D ambiguous. Germline V gives CDR1 SEHNR, CDR2 FQNEAQ (reference sequence). Between the trimmed V and J ends, which lost 2 bases and 11 bases, there was a span of 11 bases. The CDR3 length is 12 residues. The CDR3 DNA reads TGTGCCAGCAGCTTACGGGTCATGAGGCAGTATTTT. It specifies CASSLRVMRQYF.

The chain recombines TRBV19 with TRBJ1-5; TRBD1 matches 9 bases. Looked up from germline, CDR1 is LNHDA and CDR2 is SQIVND (reference sequence). The CDR3 contains 14 residues. V lost 6 bases, J lost 7 bases, and 7 bases stayed unmatched. The CDR3 protein is CASRRTGAHQPQHF. CDR3 in DNA: TGTGCCAGTAGAAGGACAGGGGCGCACCAGCCCCAGCATTTT.

This clonotype was detected only a few times. This sequence joins TRBV7-7 and TRBJ2-5, with TRBD2 matching over 9 bases. CDR1 is SSHAT and CDR2 is FNYEAQ in the germline V gene (reference sequence). The V gene end was trimmed by 2 bases and the J gene end by 7 bases; junction bases not matched to a gene: 17. The CDR3 runs to 18 residues. CDR3 sequence (DNA): TGTGCCAGCAGCTTATCGCCTAGCGGGGCTACAAAATCGGGGACCCAGTACTTC. As protein: CASSLSPSGATKSGTQYF. Drawing the rest from reference TRBV7-7 and TRBJ2-5, the complete variable domain is GAGVSQSPRYKVTKRGQDVTLRCDPISSHATLYWYQQALGQGPEFLTYFNYEAQPDKSGLPSDRFSAERPEGSISTLTIQRTEQRDSAMYRCASSLSPSGATKSGTQYFGPGTRLLVL.

CDR3 DNA: TGTGCCAGCAGCCTAGAGCTGAGCTATGGCTACACCTTC. Amino acids: CASSLELSYGYTF. The chain combines TRBV4-2 with TRBJ1-2; no reliable D call. V lost 4 bases and J lost 4, with 10 bases in between. The V gene's germline CDR1 is LGHNA and CDR2 YNFKEQ. The CDR3 runs to 13 residues.